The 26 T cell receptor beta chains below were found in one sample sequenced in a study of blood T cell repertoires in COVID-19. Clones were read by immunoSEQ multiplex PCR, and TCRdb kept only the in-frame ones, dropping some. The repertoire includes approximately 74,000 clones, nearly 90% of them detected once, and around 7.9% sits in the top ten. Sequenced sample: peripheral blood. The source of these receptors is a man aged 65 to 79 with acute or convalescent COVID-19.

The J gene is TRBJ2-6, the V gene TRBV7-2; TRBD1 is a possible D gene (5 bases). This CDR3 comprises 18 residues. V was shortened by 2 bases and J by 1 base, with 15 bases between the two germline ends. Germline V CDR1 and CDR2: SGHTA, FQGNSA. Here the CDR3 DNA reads TGTGCCAGCAGCTTACGGACACCGACGCGATCTGGGGCCAACGTCCTGACTTTC. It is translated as CASSLRTPTRSGANVLTF.

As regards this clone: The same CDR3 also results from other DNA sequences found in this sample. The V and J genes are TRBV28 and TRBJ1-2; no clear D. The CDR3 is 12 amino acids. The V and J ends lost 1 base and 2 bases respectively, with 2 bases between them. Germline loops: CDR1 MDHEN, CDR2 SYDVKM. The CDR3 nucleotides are TGTGCCAGCAGTTTATCGAACTATGGCTACACCTTC. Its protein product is CASSLSNYGYTF.

The CDR3 DNA reads as TGTGCCAGCAGCAACATCCGGGACAGGGGACTCTGCGAGCAGTACTTC. Translated, it gives CASSNIRDRGLCEQYF. V and J are TRBV21-1 and TRBJ2-7; TRBD1 is the table's D call and was not checked against the DNA. TRBV21-1 is designated a pseudogene. The CDR3 has 16 residues.

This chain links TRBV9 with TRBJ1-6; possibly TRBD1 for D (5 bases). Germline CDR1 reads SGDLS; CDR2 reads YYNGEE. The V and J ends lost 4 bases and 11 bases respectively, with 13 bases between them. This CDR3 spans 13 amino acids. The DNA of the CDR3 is TGTGCCAGCAGCCGGCAGGGAACGGCACCCCTCCACTTT. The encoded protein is CASSRQGTAPLHF.

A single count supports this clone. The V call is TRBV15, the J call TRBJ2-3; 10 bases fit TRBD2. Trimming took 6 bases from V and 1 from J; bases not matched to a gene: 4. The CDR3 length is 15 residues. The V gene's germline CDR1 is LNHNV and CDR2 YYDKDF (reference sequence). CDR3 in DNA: TGTGCCACCAGACTAGCGGGGTCAGGCACAGATACGCAGTATTTT. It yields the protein CATRLAGSGTDTQYF.

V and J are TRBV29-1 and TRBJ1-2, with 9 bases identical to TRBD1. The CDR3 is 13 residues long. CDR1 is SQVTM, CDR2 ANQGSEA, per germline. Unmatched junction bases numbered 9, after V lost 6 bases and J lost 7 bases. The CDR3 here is CSVTQGARSGYTF. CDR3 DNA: TGCAGCGTCACACAGGGGGCGCGGAGTGGCTACACCTTC.

CDR3 sequence (DNA): TGTGCCAGCTCACCACCGGCAGGGTCCATGCACGAGCAGTACTTC. Translated: CASSPPAGSMHEQYF. The chain uses TRBV18 and TRBJ2-7; possible D gene TRBD1, 5 bases. Germline V gives CDR1 KGHSH, CDR2 LQKENI. CDR3 size: 15 residues. V lost 0 bases and J 5 bases, leaving 14 bases between the germline ends.

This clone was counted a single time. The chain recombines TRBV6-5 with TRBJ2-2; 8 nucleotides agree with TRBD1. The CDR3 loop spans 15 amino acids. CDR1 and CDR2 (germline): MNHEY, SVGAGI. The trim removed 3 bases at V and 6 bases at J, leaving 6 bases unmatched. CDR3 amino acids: CASSYQGALPGELFF. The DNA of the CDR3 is TGTGCCAGCAGTTATCAGGGGGCCCTCCCCGGGGAGCTGTTTTTT.

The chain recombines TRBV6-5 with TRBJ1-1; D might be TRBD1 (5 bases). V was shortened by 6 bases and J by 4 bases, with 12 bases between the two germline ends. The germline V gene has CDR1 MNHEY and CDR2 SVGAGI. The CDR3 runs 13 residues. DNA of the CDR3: TGTGCCAGCAGGGCCACGGGGGGCACTGAAGCTTTCTTT. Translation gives CASRATGGTEAFF.

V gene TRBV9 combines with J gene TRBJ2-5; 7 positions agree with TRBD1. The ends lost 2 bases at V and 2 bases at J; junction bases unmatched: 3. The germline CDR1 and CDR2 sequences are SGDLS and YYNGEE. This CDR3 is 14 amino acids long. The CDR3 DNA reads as TGTGCCAGCAGCGTCGGGACAGCACAAGAGACCCAGTACTTC. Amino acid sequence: CASSVGTAQETQYF.

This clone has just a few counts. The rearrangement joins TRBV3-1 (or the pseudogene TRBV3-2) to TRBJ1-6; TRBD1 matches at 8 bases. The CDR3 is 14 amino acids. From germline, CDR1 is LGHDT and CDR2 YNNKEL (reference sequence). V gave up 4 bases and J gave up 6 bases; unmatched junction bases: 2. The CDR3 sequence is CASSPGQVNSPLHF. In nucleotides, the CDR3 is TGTGCCAGCAGCCCGGGACAGGTTAATTCACCCCTCCACTTT.

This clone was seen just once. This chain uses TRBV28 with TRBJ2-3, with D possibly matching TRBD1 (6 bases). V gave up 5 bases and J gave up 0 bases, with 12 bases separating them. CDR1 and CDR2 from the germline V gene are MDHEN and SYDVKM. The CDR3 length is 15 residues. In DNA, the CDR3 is TGTGCCAGCAGTAACAGGGATGGGAGCACAGATACGCAGTATTTT. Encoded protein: CASSNRDGSTDTQYF.

CDR3 protein: CASSRGQARGNQPQHF. In DNA, the CDR3 is TGTGCCAGCAGTCGCGGACAGGCGCGGGGCAATCAGCCCCAGCATTTT. The chain has TRBV27 and TRBJ1-5; 7 bases agree with TRBD1. Germline V lookup: CDR1 MNHEY, CDR2 SMNVEV (reference sequence). The CDR3 is 16 amino acids. Trimming took 5 bases from V and 2 from J; bases not matched to a gene: 9.

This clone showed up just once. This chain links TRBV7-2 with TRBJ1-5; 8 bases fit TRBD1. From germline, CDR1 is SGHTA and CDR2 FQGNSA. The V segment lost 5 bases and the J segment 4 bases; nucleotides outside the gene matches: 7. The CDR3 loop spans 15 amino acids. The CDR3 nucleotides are TGTGCCAGCAGCCCACAGGGGGGGTTGAATCAGCCCCAGCATTTT. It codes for CASSPQGGLNQPQHF.

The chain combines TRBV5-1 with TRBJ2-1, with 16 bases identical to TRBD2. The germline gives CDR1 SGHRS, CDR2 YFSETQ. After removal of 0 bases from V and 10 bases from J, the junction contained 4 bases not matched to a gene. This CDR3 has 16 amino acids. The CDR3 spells CASSLVGTSGREEQFF. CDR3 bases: TGCGCCAGCAGCTTGGTTGGGACTAGCGGGAGGGAGGAGCAGTTCTTC.

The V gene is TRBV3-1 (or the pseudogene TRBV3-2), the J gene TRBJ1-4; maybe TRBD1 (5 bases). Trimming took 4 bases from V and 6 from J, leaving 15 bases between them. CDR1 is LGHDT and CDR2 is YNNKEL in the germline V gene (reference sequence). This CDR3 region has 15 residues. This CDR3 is CASSLPGGADEKLFF. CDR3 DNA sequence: TGTGCCAGCAGCCTACCGGGGGGAGCCGATGAAAAACTGTTTTTT.

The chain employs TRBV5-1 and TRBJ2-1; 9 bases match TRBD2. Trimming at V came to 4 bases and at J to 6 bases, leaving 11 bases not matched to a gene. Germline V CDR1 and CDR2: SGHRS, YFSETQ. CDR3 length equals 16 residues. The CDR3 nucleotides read TGCGCCAGCAGCCCCCCGAATAGCGGGAGTGGCAATGAGCAGTTCTTC. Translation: CASSPPNSGSGNEQFF. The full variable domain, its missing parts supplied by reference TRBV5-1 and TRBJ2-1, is KAGVTQTPRYLIKTRGQQVTLSCSPISGHRSVSWYQQTPGQGLQFLFEYFSETQRNKGNFPGRFSGRQFSNSRSEMNVSTLELGDSALYLCASSPPNSGSGNEQFFGPGTRLTVL.

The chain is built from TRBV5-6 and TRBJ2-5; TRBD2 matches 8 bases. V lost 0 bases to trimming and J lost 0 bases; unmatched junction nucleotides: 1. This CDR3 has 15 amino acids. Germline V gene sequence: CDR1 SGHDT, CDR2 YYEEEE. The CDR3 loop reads CASSLAGGYQETQYF. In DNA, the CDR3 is TGTGCCAGCAGCTTGGCGGGGGGGTACCAAGAGACCCAGTACTTC.

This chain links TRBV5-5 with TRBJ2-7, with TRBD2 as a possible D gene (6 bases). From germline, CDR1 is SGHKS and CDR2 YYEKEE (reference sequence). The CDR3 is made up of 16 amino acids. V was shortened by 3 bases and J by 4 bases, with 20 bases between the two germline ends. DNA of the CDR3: TGTGCCAGCAGCTCCGCGGGACGGGCCCCCCCTTACGAGCAGTACTTC. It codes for CASSSAGRAPPYEQYF.

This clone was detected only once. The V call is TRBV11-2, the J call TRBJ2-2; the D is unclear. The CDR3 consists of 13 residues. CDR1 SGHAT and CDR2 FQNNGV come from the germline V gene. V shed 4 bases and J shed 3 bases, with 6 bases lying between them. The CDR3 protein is CASSSGYTGELFF. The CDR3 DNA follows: TGTGCCAGCAGCTCCGGTTACACCGGGGAGCTGTTTTTT.

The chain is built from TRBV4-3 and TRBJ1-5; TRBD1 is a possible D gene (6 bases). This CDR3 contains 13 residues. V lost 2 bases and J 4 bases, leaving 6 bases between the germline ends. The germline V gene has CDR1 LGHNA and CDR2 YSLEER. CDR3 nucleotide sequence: TGCGCCAGCAGCCAAACAGGGAATCAGCCCCAGCATTTT. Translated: CASSQTGNQPQHF.

CDR3 sequence (DNA): TGTGCCAGCTCATCGGATGTAGGGGGCGCCGATGGCTACACCTTC. Residues: CASSSDVGGADGYTF. The V gene is TRBV18, the J gene TRBJ1-2; 7 bases agree with TRBD1. V lost 5 bases, J lost 6 bases, and 12 bases stayed unmatched. CDR1 and CDR2 (germline): KGHSH, LQKENI. The CDR3 consists of 15 residues.

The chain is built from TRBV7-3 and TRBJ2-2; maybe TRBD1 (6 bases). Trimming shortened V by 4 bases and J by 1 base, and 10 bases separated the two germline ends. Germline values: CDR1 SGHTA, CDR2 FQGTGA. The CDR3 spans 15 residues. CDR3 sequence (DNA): TGTGCCAGCAGCTACGGGACATGGAACACCGGGGAGCTGTTTTTT. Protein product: CASSYGTWNTGELFF.

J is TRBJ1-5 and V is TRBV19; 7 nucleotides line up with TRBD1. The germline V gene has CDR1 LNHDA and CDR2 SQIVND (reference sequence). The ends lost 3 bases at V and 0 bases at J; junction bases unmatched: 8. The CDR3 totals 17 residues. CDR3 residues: CASSMFTGDASNQPQHF. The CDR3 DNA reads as TGTGCCAGTAGTATGTTTACAGGGGATGCTAGCAATCAGCCCCAGCATTTT.

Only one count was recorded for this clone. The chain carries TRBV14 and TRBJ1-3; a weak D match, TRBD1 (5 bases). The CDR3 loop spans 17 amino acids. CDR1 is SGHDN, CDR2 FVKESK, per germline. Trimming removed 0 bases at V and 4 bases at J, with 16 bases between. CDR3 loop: CASSQDYVSAGGNTIYF. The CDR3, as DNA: TGTGCCAGCAGCCAAGATTACGTTTCGGCAGGGGGAAACACCATATATTTT.

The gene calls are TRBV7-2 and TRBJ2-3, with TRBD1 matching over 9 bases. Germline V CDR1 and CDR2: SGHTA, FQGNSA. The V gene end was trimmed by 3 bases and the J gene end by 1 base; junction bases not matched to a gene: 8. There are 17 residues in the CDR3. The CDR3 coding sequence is TGTGCCAGCAGCTTCCCGGGTAGGACAGGGGGCACAGATACGCAGTATTTT. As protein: CASSFPGRTGGTDTQYF.